A selection of T cell receptor beta chains follows, all from one sample in a study of cytomegalovirus exposure and HLA in healthy donors. TCRdb's table, derived via immunoSEQ multiplex PCR, lists solely in-frame clones and lacks some. The sample holds 150,000 to 200,000 clones, roughly 80% seen once. Source material: PBMCs. These receptors were taken from a man in his late teens or twenties in good health and CMV-seropositive. The CDR3 runs from the conserved cysteine through the conserved F or W. D genes are given only for firm matches. Clone size is stated in some rows and not others, as once, few, many or a class when expanded.

d_gene | j_gene | abundance | v_gene | CDR3nt | CDR3aa
TRBD1 | TRBJ1-5 | NA | TRBV28 | TGTGCCAGCAGACCTCTCACCGCCGACAGGGAATCACAGCCCCAGCATTTT | CASRPLTADRESQPQHF
NA | TRBJ1-2 | NA | TRBV7-9 | TGTGCCAGCAGCTTTGGGCGGGAGGGCTATGGCTACACCTTC | CASSFGREGYGYTF
TRBD1 | TRBJ1-1 | NA | TRBV6-5 | TGTGCCAGCGGGACAGGGTGGGACACTGAAGCTTTCTTT | CASGTGWDTEAFF
TRBD2 | TRBJ2-5 | once | TRBV6-1 | TGTGCCAGCAGGGGGGGAGGACTAGCAGAAGAGACCCAGTACTTC | CASRGGGLAEETQYF
NA | TRBJ1-3 | NA | TRBV19 | TGTGCCAGTAGTATCGGGACTGGAAACACCATATATTTT | CASSIGTGNTIYF
NA | TRBJ2-1 | NA | TRBV27 | TGTGCCAGCAGTTTGTCGATTAGCGGAACCTACAATGAGCAGTTCTTC | CASSLSISGTYNEQFF
TRBD2 | TRBJ2-7 | once | TRBV7-2 | TGTGCCAGCAGTCGGTTTGCTGCGGGAGGGCCGGGTGATTACGAGCAGTACTTC | CASSRFAAGGPGDYEQYF
NA | TRBJ1-2 | few | TRBV2 | TGTGCCAGCAGTGAAATTGTAGGACTGTACACCTTC | CASSEIVGLYTF
TRBD2 | TRBJ2-1 | once | TRBV6-5 | TGTGCCAGCAGTACTAGCGGCTCCTACAATGAGCAGTTCTTC | CASSTSGSYNEQFF
NA | TRBJ1-5 | NA | TRBV2 | TGTGCCAGCACCAGGGGCAATAGCAATCAGCCCCAGCATTTT | CASTRGNSNQPQHF
TRBD1 | TRBJ2-6 | few | TRBV5-6 | TGTGCCAGCAGCTATATCAGGGGGCCTTCTGGGGCCAACGTCCTGACTTTC | CASSYIRGPSGANVLTF
NA | TRBJ2-3 | once | TRBV6-5 | TGTGCCAGCAGTTACGGGAGCGCAGATACGCAGTATTTT | CASSYGSADTQYF
TRBD1 | TRBJ1-1 | NA | TRBV6-5 | TGTGCCAGCAGCACGGGGACAGATGAAGCTTTCTTT | CASSTGTDEAFF
TRBD1 | TRBJ2-7 | NA | TRBV6-6 | TGTGCCAGCAGTTACCTTATAGACAGGGGCCACGAGCAGTACTTC | CASSYLIDRGHEQYF
NA | TRBJ2-7 | NA | TRBV5-1 | TGCGCCAGCAGCCGGAGAGCGGATACCTACGAGCAGTACTTC | CASSRRADTYEQYF
TRBD1 | TRBJ1-1 | NA | TRBV12-5 | TGTGCTAGTGGCTGGAAGGGGGCACTTGGAGCTTTCTTT | CASGWKGALGAFF
NA | TRBJ2-7 | once | TRBV10-3 | TGTGCCATCAGTGAGTCGTCGGGAAACGAGCAGTACTTC | CAISESSGNEQYF
TRBD1 | TRBJ2-5 | NA | TRBV5-6 | TGTGCCAGCAGAACGACCGGGACAGGGGTTTTGGAGACCCAGTACTTC | CASRTTGTGVLETQYF
TRBD1 | TRBJ1-5 | NA | TRBV27 | TGTGCCAGCAGCGTGGGGACAGGGGGGACTCAGCCCCAGCATTTT | CASSVGTGGTQPQHF
NA | TRBJ1-1 | few | TRBV6-1 | TGTGCCAGCCATCCAGGGTTAACTGAAGCTTTCTTT | CASHPGLTEAFF
TRBD2 | TRBJ2-7 | NA | TRBV5-6 | TGTGCCAGCAGCAGGGGACTAGGGTCGATCTACGAGCAGTACTTC | CASSRGLGSIYEQYF
TRBD1 | TRBJ1-1 | once | TRBV6-6 | TGTGCCAGCAGTTACTTAAGGGGACAGGGGGCCCCTGAAGCTTTCTTT | CASSYLRGQGAPEAFF
NA | TRBJ1-5 | once | TRBV6-1 | TGTGCCAGCAGTTCCGGGAGCAATCAGCCCCAGCATTTT | CASSSGSNQPQHF
TRBD2 | TRBJ2-7 | once | TRBV7-3 | TGTGCCAGCAGCCCGGGGGGGGGAAGGAAAGAGCAGTACTTC | CASSPGGGRKEQYF
TRBD1 | TRBJ1-2 | NA | TRBV5-5 | TGTGCCAGCAGCACCGGGACAGGGGACGGCTACACCTTC | CASSTGTGDGYTF
TRBD2 | TRBJ2-5 | NA | TRBV28 | TGTGCCAGCAGTTTGACTAGCGGGGCAGAGACCCAGTACTTC | CASSLTSGAETQYF
NA | TRBJ1-5 | once | TRBV7-9 | TGTGCCAGCAGCTTAGTTTCTGATAGTCAGCCCCAGCATTTT | CASSLVSDSQPQHF